This T cell receptor (beta chain) was sequenced for a study of shared clonotypes between healthy human individuals. Once extracted for a subset, genomic DNA was divided evenly among several immunoSEQ plates. The table came from immunoSEQ multiplex PCR; TCRdb's copy has only in-frame clones and leaves some out. The repertoire holds about 1.1 million clones, with approximately 77% as singletons. Unmatched junction bases numbered 6, after V lost 5 bases and J lost 4 bases. Germline V gene lookup returns CDR1 SGHRS and CDR2 YFSETQ. The CDR3 extends over 15 amino acids. Study observations and caveats: Sharing across four donors was highest in naive CD4 (roughly 5%) and lowest in memory CD8 (roughly 0.4%). A reduction in generation probabilities was seen for non-shared clonotypes relative to those shared by all four donors.

On this clone itself: The antigen is unknown.

The TCR comes from a man between 18 and 35 years old in good health. Some clones in this sample may be carry-over from other donors' samples. The chain links TRBV5-1 to TRBJ2-3, with 11 nucleotides matching TRBD1. The specimen sequenced was memory CD4+ T cells from PBMCs. The subset was: CD45RA-negative fraction. The CDR3 nucleotides are TGCGCCAGCAGGACGGACAGGGGGCCCGCAGATACGCAGTATTTT. Its protein is CASRTDRGPADTQYF.